The 9 T cell receptor beta chains below all came from one sample that was sequenced in a study of T-cell reconstitution after alpha-beta-depleted transplantation in children listed by TCRdb under 2016. Interpreted using the paper, the treatment or condition label stands for: allogeneic hematopoietic cell transplantation with graft depleted of TCRalphabeta T cells and CD19 B cells. The method was PCR. Reads for this sample came from an Illumina HiSeq 2500. TCR libraries were prepared with molecular barcoding, using unique molecular identifiers to normalize TCRbeta repertoire quantification. TCRdb redid the processing of the public reads, applying fastp at Q25 and MiXCR, and retained in-frame beta chains. When rows share a CDR3 protein, they turn into one entry using the most common DNA and genes. This sample has hundreds of thousands of distinct CDR3 sequences in its table, and more than 20% of those were observed once. Roughly 15% of the sample rests with the top ten.

Source: PBMCs, mostly from graft donor cells, taken 360 days after TCRalphabeta/CD19-depleted stem cell transplant. The receptors here all came from a boy less than two years old who had a stem cell transplant for acute myeloid leukemia, so the T cells may come from the graft donor.

The chain carries TRBV18 and TRBJ1-1, with D tentatively TRBD1 (6 bases). Looked up from germline, CDR1 is KGHSH and CDR2 is LQKENI. V was trimmed by 3 bases and J by 0 bases, leaving 14 bases between them. This CDR3 region has 16 residues. CDR3 in amino acids: CASSPGASLLNTEAFF. The CDR3 DNA is TGTGCCAGCTCACCGGGGGCCTCGCTGCTGAACACTGAAGCTTTCTTT.

In this sample, this clonotype turned up many times. The V call is TRBV20-1, the J call TRBJ2-3, with 8 bases fitting TRBD2. Germline V gene lookup returns CDR1 DFQATT and CDR2 SNEGSKA (reference sequence). V gave up 3 bases and J gave up 3 bases; unmatched junction bases: 5. This CDR3 has 14 residues. The CDR3: CSASSSGGTDTQYF. In DNA form, the CDR3 reads TGCAGTGCTAGTTCCAGCGGGGGAACAGATACGCAGTATTTT.

This clonotype came up many times. The rearrangement links TRBV7-9 to TRBJ2-2, with D possibly matching TRBD1 (6 bases). The CDR3 loop spans 16 amino acids. Germline CDR1 reads SEHNR; CDR2 reads FQNEAQ (reference sequence). Trimming pared 6 bases from V and 1 base from J, leaving 15 bases between. CDR3 residues: CASRPAQGLNTGELFF. CDR3 bases: TGTGCCAGCAGACCTGCACAGGGATTGAACACCGGGGAGCTGTTTTTT.

The chain has TRBV9 and TRBJ2-3; a possible D gene is TRBD1 (6 bases). CDR1 is SGDLS, CDR2 YYNGEE, per germline. Trimming pared 4 bases from V and 4 bases from J, leaving 22 bases between. This CDR3 contains 17 residues. The CDR3 sequence is CASSILERSRGPDTQYF. The CDR3, as DNA: TGTGCCAGCAGCATCCTAGAGAGGAGCAGGGGCCCAGATACGCAGTATTTT.

This clonotype appeared a few times. V gene TRBV20-1 combines with J gene TRBJ2-5; the match to TRBD2 covers 12 bases. J gave up 5 bases and V 3 bases, and 10 bases lay outside the gene matches. The germline CDR1 and CDR2 sequences are DFQATT and SNEGSKA (reference sequence). This CDR3 has 16 amino acids. As DNA, the CDR3 is TGCAGTGCTAGCTATTTTGGGACTAGCGGGCGGGAGACCCAGTACTTC. Encoded protein: CSASYFGTSGRETQYF.

This clonotype was observed a few times. The chain employs TRBV6-1 and TRBJ2-5; 12 nucleotides match TRBD2. Per the germline V gene, CDR1 is MNHNS and CDR2 is SASEGT. Trimming took 6 bases from V and 4 from J; bases not matched to a gene: 12. The CDR3 loop spans 17 amino acids. CDR3 loop: CASRPTSGGRRSETQYF. The CDR3 DNA follows: TGTGCCAGCAGACCGACTAGCGGGGGCCGAAGGTCAGAGACCCAGTACTTC.

V gene TRBV28 combines with J gene TRBJ2-2; D not certain. The CDR3 extends over 11 amino acids. Per the germline V gene, CDR1 is MDHEN and CDR2 is SYDVKM. V was pared by 7 bases and J by 7 bases, with 7 bases between. The DNA for the CDR3 is TGTGCCAGCACCTGGGGCGGGGAGCTGTTTTTT. Residues: CASTWGGELFF.

This clonotype was counted only a few times. V gene TRBV18 combines with J gene TRBJ2-3, with a weak D call TRBD2 (6 bases). Trimming removed 3 bases at V and 7 bases at J, with 17 bases between. Germline values: CDR1 KGHSH, CDR2 LQKENI. The CDR3 length is 15 residues. In DNA form, the CDR3 reads TGTGCCAGCTCACCCGGCGGGGAAGATGGTCATACGCAGTATTTT. Its translation: CASSPGGEDGHTQYF.

This clonotype occurred many times. The chain recombines TRBV15 with TRBJ2-2; D gene ambiguous. V was shortened by 5 bases and J by 4 bases, with 8 bases between the two germline ends. Germline V gives CDR1 LNHNV, CDR2 YYDKDF (reference sequence). This CDR3 is 13 amino acids long. The CDR3 DNA follows: TGTGCCACCAGCCCTTGGGGCACCGGGGAGCTGTTTTTT. It codes for CATSPWGTGELFF. The full variable domain, with the rest looked up from reference TRBV15 and TRBJ2-2, is DAMVIQNPRYQVTQFGKPVTLSCSQTLNHNVMYWYQQKSSQAPKLLFHYYDKDFNNEADTPDNFQSRRPNTSFCFLDIRSPGLGDTAMYLCATSPWGTGELFFGEGSRLTVL.